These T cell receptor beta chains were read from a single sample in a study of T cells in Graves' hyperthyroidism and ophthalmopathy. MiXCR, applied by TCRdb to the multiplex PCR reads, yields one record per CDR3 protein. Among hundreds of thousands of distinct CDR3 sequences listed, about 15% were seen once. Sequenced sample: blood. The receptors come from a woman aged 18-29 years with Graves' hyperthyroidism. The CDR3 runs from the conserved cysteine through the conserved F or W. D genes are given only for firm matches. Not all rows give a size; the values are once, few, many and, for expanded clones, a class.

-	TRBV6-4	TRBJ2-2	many	CASSDSADTGELFF	TGTGCCAGCAGTGACTCGGCGGACACCGGGGAGCTGTTTTTT
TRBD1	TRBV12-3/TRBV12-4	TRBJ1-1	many	CASSETGEWTEAFF	TGTGCCAGCAGCGAAACAGGGGAGTGGACTGAAGCTTTCTTT
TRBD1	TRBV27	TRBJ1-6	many	CASSHQTGSSLHF	TGTGCCAGCAGCCATCAGACAGGGTCATCCCTCCACTTT
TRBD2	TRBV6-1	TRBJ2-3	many	CASRRLAGDKDTQYF	TGTGCCAGCAGAAGACTAGCGGGAGATAAAGATACGCAGTATTTT
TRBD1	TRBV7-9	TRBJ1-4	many	CASSARQGKEKLFF	TGTGCCAGCAGCGCCCGACAGGGGAAAGAAAAACTGTTTTTT
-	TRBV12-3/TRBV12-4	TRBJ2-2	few	CASKTGSGNTGELFF	TGTGCCAGTAAAACAGGGTCCGGGAACACCGGGGAGCTGTTTTTT
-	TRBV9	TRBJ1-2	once	CASSVDGLGANYGYTF	TGTGCCAGCAGCGTAGACGGTCTTGGGGCTAACTATGGCTACACCTTC
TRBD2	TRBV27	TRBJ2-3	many	CASSHLTSLRPSTDTQYF	TGTGCCAGCAGTCACTTGACTAGCCTCCGACCCAGCACAGATACGCAGTATTTT
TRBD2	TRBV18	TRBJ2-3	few	CASSPIGTSGTDTQYF	TGTGCCAGCTCACCAATAGGGACTAGCGGGACAGATACGCAGTATTTT
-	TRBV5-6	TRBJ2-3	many	CASSLGGGNTDTQYF	TGTGCCAGCAGCTTGGGTGGGGGCAACACAGATACGCAGTATTTT
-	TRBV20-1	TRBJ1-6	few	CSARVADNSPLHF	TGCAGTGCTAGAGTAGCGGATAATTCACCCCTCCACTTT
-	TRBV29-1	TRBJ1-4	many	CSVGGEGLEKLFF	TGCAGCGTTGGTGGCGAGGGATTGGAAAAACTGTTTTTT
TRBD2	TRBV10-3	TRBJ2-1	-	CAVRTSGSGEQFF	TGTGCCGTCAGGACTAGCGGGAGTGGTGAGCAGTTCTTC
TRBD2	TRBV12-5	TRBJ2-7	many	CASAWGGRASEQYF	TGTGCTAGTGCCTGGGGCGGGAGGGCCTCCGAGCAGTACTTC
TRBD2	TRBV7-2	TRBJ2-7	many	CASSTGSGSFSEQYF	TGTGCCAGCAGCACAGGAAGCGGGAGCTTCTCCGAGCAGTACTTC
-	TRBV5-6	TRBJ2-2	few	CASSGGDRSTGELFF	TGTGCCAGCAGCGGGGGGGACAGAAGCACCGGGGAGCTGTTTTTT
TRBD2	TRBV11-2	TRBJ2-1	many	CASSKELPTSAFNEQFF	TGTGCCAGCAGCAAAGAGCTGCCGACTAGCGCCTTCAATGAGCAGTTCTTC
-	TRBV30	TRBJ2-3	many	CAWSERATDTQYF	TGTGCCTGGAGTGAACGGGCCACAGATACGCAGTATTTT
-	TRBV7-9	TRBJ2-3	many	CASSLGDSTDTQYF	TGTGCCAGCAGCTTAGGAGACAGCACAGATACGCAGTATTTT
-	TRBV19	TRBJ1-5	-	CARLGGGQPQHF	TGTGCCAGGCTAGGAGGGGGTCAGCCCCAGCATTTT
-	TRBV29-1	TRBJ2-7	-	CSVEQGPHEQYF	TGCAGCGTTGAACAGGGACCCCACGAGCAGTACTTC
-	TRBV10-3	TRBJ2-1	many	CAISESSGVKFNEQFF	TGTGCCATCAGTGAGAGCTCCGGCGTAAAATTCAATGAGCAGTTCTTC
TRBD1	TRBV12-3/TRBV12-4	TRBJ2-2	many	CASSLAGTGGRTGELFF	TGTGCCAGCAGTTTGGCCGGGACAGGGGGAAGGACCGGGGAGCTGTTTTTT
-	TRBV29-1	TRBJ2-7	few	CSVVSAGSYEQYF	TGCAGCGTTGTCTCAGCAGGTTCCTACGAGCAGTACTTC
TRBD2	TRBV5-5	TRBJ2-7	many	CASSASGLAGEQYF	TGTGCCAGCAGCGCCAGCGGACTAGCGGGAGAGCAGTACTTC
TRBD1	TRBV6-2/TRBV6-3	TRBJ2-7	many	CASSYPRQGTTYEQYF	TGTGCCAGCAGTTACCCCCGACAGGGCACGACCTACGAGCAGTACTTC
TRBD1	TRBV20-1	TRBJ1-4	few	CSAPMTGNGEKLFF	TGCAGTGCCCCCATGACAGGGAACGGGGAAAAACTGTTTTTT
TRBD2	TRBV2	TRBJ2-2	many	CASLPAGGGLTGELFF	TGTGCCAGCCTGCCTGCCGGGGGGGGCCTGACCGGGGAGCTGTTTTTT
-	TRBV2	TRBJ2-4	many	CASSQTDVAKNIQYF	TGTGCCAGCAGCCAGACCGATGTAGCCAAAAACATTCAGTACTTC
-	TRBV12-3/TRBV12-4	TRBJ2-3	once	CATARGSTDTQYF	TGTGCCACCGCAAGGGGGTCCACAGATACGCAGTATTTT
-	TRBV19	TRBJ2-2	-	CASCSGFGELFF	TGTGCCAGTTGCTCTGGGTTCGGGGAGCTGTTTTTT
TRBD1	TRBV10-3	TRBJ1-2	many	CAISDGTENYGYTF	TGTGCCATCAGTGATGGGACAGAAAACTATGGCTACACCTTC
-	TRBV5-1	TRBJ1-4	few	CASSRTKGATNEKLFF	TGCGCCAGCAGCAGGACCAAAGGGGCAACTAATGAAAAACTGTTTTTT
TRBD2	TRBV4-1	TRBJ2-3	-	CASSQDFSGGFSDTQYF	TGCGCCAGCAGCCAAGATTTTAGCGGGGGCTTCTCAGATACGCAGTATTTT
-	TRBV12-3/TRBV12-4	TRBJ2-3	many	CASSSGRLDTQYF	TGTGCCAGCAGCTCTGGAAGGCTTGATACGCAGTATTTT
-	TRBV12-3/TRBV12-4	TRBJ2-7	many	CASSFQFYEQYF	TGTGCCAGCAGTTTCCAGTTTTACGAGCAGTACTTC
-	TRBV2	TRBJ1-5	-	CASSSRFEQPQHF	TGTGCCAGCAGTAGCAGGTTCGAACAGCCCCAGCATTTT
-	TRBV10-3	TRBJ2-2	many	CAIRPLARSTGELFF	TGTGCCATCAGACCCCTAGCGCGCAGTACCGGGGAGCTGTTTTTT
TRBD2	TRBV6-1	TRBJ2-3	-	CASRRGTSGGLTDTQYF	TGTGCCAGCAGGAGAGGGACTAGCGGGGGGCTCACAGATACGCAGTATTTT
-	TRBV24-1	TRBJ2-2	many	CATSVAGNTGELFF	TGTGCCACCAGTGTTGCAGGGAACACCGGGGAGCTGTTTTTT
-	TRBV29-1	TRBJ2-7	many	CSVETEKYYEQYF	TGCAGCGTTGAGACAGAAAAATACTACGAGCAGTACTTC
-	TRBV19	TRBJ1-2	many	CASSPVRSLGLNYGYTF	TGTGCCAGTAGTCCGGTTCGGTCTTTAGGACTCAACTATGGCTACACCTTC
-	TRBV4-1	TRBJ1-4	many	CASSPLREIESEKLFF	TGCGCCAGCAGCCCCCTGAGAGAGATAGAGAGTGAAAAACTGTTTTTT
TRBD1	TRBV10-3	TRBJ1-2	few	CAIPRGDRAVGGYTF	TGTGCCATCCCTCGGGGAGACAGGGCGGTTGGCGGCTACACCTTC
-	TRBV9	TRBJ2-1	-	CASSDYAAGTYNEQFF	TGTGCCAGCAGCGATTATGCTGCCGGAACTTACAATGAGCAGTTCTTC
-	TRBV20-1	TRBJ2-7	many	CSARRSGTYEQYF	TGCAGTGCTAGGAGGTCAGGTACCTACGAGCAGTACTTC
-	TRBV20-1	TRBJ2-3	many	CSASRRLTSTDTQYF	TGCAGTGCTAGTCGGCGCTTAACTAGCACAGATACGCAGTATTTT
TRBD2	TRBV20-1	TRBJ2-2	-	CSAIYPGTSGNTGELFF	TGCAGTGCTATATACCCGGGGACTAGCGGGAACACCGGGGAGCTGTTTTTT
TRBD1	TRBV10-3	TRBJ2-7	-	CAISDAGTGNYEQYF	TGTGCCATCAGTGATGCCGGGACAGGGAACTACGAGCAGTACTTC
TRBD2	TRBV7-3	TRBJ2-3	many	CASSAAGGTDTQYF	TGTGCCAGCAGCGCTGCGGGGGGCACAGATACGCAGTATTTT
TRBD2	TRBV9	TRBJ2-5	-	CASSPRPGLGGETQYF	TGTGCCAGCAGCCCCCGCCCGGGACTAGGAGGGGAGACCCAGTACTTC
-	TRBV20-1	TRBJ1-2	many	CSARVPRDYGYTF	TGCAGTGCTAGGGTTCCTAGGGACTATGGCTACACCTTC